The 10 T cell receptor beta chains reported below all come from one sample, sequenced in a study of PD-1 blockade in classical Hodgkin lymphoma. Libraries were prepared by immunoSEQ multiplex PCR; TCRdb keeps only in-frame clonotypes and omits some of them. The profile shows some 50,000 clones, 73% of them singletons. In every patient, relapse followed autologous stem cell transplantation, while exposure to brentuximab vedotin differed. The source material was peripheral blood mononuclear cells (PBMCs), sampled at baseline. These receptors came from a human donor with classical Hodgkin lymphoma.

The rearrangement links TRBV15 to TRBJ2-5; perhaps TRBD1 as D (5 bases). Germline V gene lookup returns CDR1 LNHNV and CDR2 YYDKDF (reference sequence). Trimming stripped 1 base from V and 5 bases from J, with 20 bases between. CDR3 length: 17 residues. The CDR3 region has the DNA TGTGCCACCAGCAGAGGTTCGGACACCGGTGGGAAGGAGACCCAGTACTTC. Translation: CATSRGSDTGGKETQYF.

This clone was counted a few times. This rearrangement joins TRBV6-1 to TRBJ1-2, with D possibly TRBD1 on 5 matching bases. This CDR3 comprises 13 residues. In germline, CDR1 is MNHNS, CDR2 SASEGT. V was shortened by 6 bases and J by 5 bases, with 13 bases between the two germline ends. CDR3 loop: CASSLQGWYGYTF. In nucleotides, the CDR3 is TGTGCCAGCAGCCTCCAGGGATGGTATGGCTACACCTTC.

This clone was observed a single time. The gene calls are TRBV7-9 and TRBJ2-7, with unresolved D. Per germline, CDR1 SEHNR and CDR2 FQNEAQ (reference sequence). This CDR3 is built from 12 residues. V shed 1 base and J shed 7 bases, with 8 bases lying between them. The CDR3, as DNA: TGTGCCAGCAGCTTAGAAGTAGGGGAGCAGTACTTC. Translating it yields CASSLEVGEQYF.

This chain links TRBV7-9 with TRBJ2-7; the D gene is possibly TRBD2 (5 bases). Trimming stripped 11 bases from V and 0 bases from J, with 11 bases between. This CDR3 contains 12 residues. The V gene's germline CDR1 is SEHNR and CDR2 FQNEAQ (reference sequence). CDR3 region: CAVASSSYEQYF. In DNA, the CDR3 is TGTGCCGTAGCGTCAAGCTCCTACGAGCAGTACTTC.

This clone was seen just once. The rearrangement uses TRBV15 and TRBJ2-1, with 7 nucleotides matching TRBD2. Germline CDR1 is LNHNV and CDR2 is YYDKDF (reference sequence). The CDR3 contains 17 residues. Germline trimming cut 5 bases from V and 0 bases from J; bases unmatched to any gene: 10. CDR3 sequence: CATSGGRDLFSYNEQFF. Written as DNA, the CDR3 is TGTGCCACCAGCGGGGGGAGGGACTTATTCTCCTACAATGAGCAGTTCTTC. The full variable domain, its missing parts supplied by reference TRBV15 and TRBJ2-1, is DAMVIQNPRYQVTQFGKPVTLSCSQTLNHNVMYWYQQKSSQAPKLLFHYYDKDFNNEADTPDNFQSRRPNTSFCFLDIRSPGLGDTAMYLCATSGGRDLFSYNEQFFGPGTRLTVL.

The chain joins TRBV5-1 to TRBJ1-4; 7 bases agree with TRBD1. The CDR3 sequence is 15 residues long. Per germline, CDR1 SGHRS and CDR2 YFSETQ. V shed 4 bases and J 0 bases; nucleotides not matched to a gene: 3. In DNA, the CDR3 is TGCGCCAGCAGCGAACAGGGGACAACTAATGAAAAACTGTTTTTT. As protein: CASSEQGTTNEKLFF.

The table lists this clone with a count of one. The chain combines TRBV5-4 with TRBJ1-1, with unresolved D. Germline V gene data show CDR1 as SGHNT and CDR2 as YYREEE (reference sequence). The V end was cut by 3 bases, the J end by 6 bases, with 12 bases between. The CDR3 length is 13 residues. The CDR3 sequence is CASSWGLSAEAFF. CDR3 bases: TGTGCCAGCAGCTGGGGTTTGTCGGCTGAAGCTTTCTTT.

This clone was counted a few times. The CDR3 protein is CASSLGDRPGETQYF. CDR3 in DNA: TGTGCCAGCAGCTTAGGGGACAGGCCCGGGGAGACCCAGTACTTC. The chain employs TRBV7-9 and TRBJ2-5, with 8 nucleotides matching TRBD1. Germline lookup yields CDR1 SEHNR and CDR2 FQNEAQ (reference sequence). This CDR3 comprises 15 residues. The J segment lost 5 bases and the V segment lost 1 base, leaving 6 bases of the junction unmatched.

This clone was counted only a few times. The chain carries TRBV5-1 and TRBJ2-5; 9 bases are a match to TRBD2. With V trimmed by 4 bases and J by 6 bases, 7 bases remained unmatched. The CDR3 has 14 residues. CDR1 SGHRS and CDR2 YFSETQ come from the germline V gene. The CDR3 spells CASSPGLASQTQYF. The DNA for the CDR3 is TGCGCCAGCAGCCCGGGACTAGCATCGCAGACCCAGTACTTC.

This clone is judged medium-sized. The chain links TRBV7-6 to TRBJ1-1; 9 bases agree with TRBD1. Germline-derived CDR1 and CDR2 are SGHVS and FNYEAQ. The CDR3 has 19 amino acids. Trimming took 1 base from V and 4 from J; bases not matched to a gene: 16. The CDR3 bases are TGTGCCAGCAGCTTAGGGACGGCACCGGGACAGGGAAAGGGCACTGAAGCTTTCTTT. The encoded protein is CASSLGTAPGQGKGTEAFF.